The next 2 T cell receptor beta chains were all read from a single sample in a study of blood T cell repertoires in COVID-19 (TCRdb year 2020). Library generation was performed with the immunoSEQ multiplex PCR assay. This immuneACCESS table, as held by TCRdb, lists in-frame sequences with V and J called but not all clones. Of the missing ones, under half trace to an unresolved V gene in checked studies; the others have no known cause. Recorded for this sample are about 250,000 clones; less than 90% of them occurred a single time. Less than 3% of the sample comes from the top ten. The source material was PBMCs or T cells enriched from blood (not recorded which). Receptors were obtained from a woman aged 45-65 years who had recovered from COVID-19.

The CDR3 is CSASDRLAGLNEQFF. The CDR3 DNA sequence: TGCAGTGCTAGTGATCGGCTAGCGGGCCTCAATGAGCAGTTCTTC. The chain links TRBV20-1 to TRBJ2-1, with 8 bases aligning to TRBD2. Germline loops: CDR1 DFQATT, CDR2 SNEGSKA (reference sequence). The CDR3 runs 15 residues. The trim removed 3 bases at V and 6 bases at J, leaving 10 bases unmatched.

The chain is built from TRBV28 and TRBJ2-5; 10 nucleotides agree with TRBD2. The CDR3 sequence is 14 residues long. Germline CDR1 and CDR2: MDHEN and SYDVKM. Trimming took 5 bases from V and 5 from J; bases not matched to a gene: 5. This CDR3 reads CASSPSGREETQYF. As DNA, the CDR3 is TGTGCCAGCAGTCCTAGCGGGAGAGAGGAGACCCAGTACTTC.